This section outlines one T cell receptor beta chain sequence together with its context. The antigen remains undetermined. Naive CD8 cells lacked CD45RO and underwent positive selection for CCR7, leaving out terminally differentiated effector memory CD45RA+ cells. The sample is drawn from a study of shared clonotypes between healthy human individuals. Study-wide results and caveats: Shared across several donors were approximately 5% of the naive CD4 clonotypes. The genetic and exposure-history diversity represented was limited by few donors. The researchers took only blood, and tissue repertoires probably look different. Expectations were that clonotype sharing among donors would be affected by sequencing depth.

Only in-frame clones appear in the TCRdb table, and some are missing; sequencing was by immunoSEQ multiplex PCR. The sample holds some 2 million clones, about 95% seen once. The germline gives CDR1 MNHEY, CDR2 SMNVEV (reference sequence). There are 16 residues in the CDR3. V lost 5 bases to trimming and J lost 10 bases, with 23 bases between them. The clonotype originates from a man younger than 30 in good health. What was sequenced was naive CD8+ T cells sorted from blood. The gene calls are TRBV27 and TRBJ1-4; tentative D call: TRBD1 (6 bases). CDR3 amino acids: CASSQQGSDPLGKLFF. CDR3 sequence (DNA): TGTGCCAGCAGTCAACAGGGATCCGACCCGCTTGGAAAACTGTTTTTT.